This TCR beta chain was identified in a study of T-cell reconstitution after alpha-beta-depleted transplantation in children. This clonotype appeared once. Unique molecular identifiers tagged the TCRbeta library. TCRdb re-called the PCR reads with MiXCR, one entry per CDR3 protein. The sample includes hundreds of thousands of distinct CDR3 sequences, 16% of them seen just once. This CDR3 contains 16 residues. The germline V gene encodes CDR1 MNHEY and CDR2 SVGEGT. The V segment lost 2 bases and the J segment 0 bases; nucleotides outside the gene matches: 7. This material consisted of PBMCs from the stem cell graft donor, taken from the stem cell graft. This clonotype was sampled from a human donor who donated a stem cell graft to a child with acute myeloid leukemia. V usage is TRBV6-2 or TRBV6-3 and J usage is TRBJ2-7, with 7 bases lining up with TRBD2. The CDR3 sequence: CASSYPTASGSYEQYF. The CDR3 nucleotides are TGTGCCAGCAGTTACCCAACGGCTAGCGGCTCCTACGAGCAGTACTTC.